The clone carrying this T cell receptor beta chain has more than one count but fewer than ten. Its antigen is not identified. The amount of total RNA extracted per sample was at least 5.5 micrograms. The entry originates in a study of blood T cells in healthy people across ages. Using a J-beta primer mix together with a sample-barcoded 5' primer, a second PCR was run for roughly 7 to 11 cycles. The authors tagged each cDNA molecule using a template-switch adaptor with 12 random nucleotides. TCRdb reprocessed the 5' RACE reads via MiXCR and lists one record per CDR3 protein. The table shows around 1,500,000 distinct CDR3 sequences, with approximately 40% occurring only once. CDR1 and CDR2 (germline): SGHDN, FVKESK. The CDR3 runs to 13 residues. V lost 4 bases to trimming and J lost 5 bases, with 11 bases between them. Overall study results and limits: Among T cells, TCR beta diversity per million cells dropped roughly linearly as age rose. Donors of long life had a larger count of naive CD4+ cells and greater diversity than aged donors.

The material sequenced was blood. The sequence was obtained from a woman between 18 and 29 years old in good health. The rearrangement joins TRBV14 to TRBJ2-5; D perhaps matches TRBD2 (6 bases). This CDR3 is CASSLLASETQYF. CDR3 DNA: TGTGCCAGCAGCCTTCTAGCGTCGGAGACCCAGTACTTC.